This TCR beta chain was captured in a study of blood T cell repertoires in COVID-19. Some clones are missing from TCRdb's copy, which holds only in-frame ones; the method was immunoSEQ multiplex PCR. The sample lists some 340,000 clones, 85% to 95% occurring once. The V and J ends lost 5 bases and 12 bases, in that order; junction bases with no gene match: 11. Germline values: CDR1 SNHLY, CDR2 FYNNEI. The CDR3 is 14 residues long. Sequenced material: PBMCs or T cells enriched from blood (not recorded which). The sequence came from a woman in her twenties or thirties who had been exposed to COVID-19. V is TRBV2 and J is TRBJ2-7; TRBD1 matches 12 bases. CDR3 sequence: CASSFKTGTGGLYF. CDR3 in DNA: TGTGCCAGCAGTTTCAAGACCGGGACAGGGGGCCTGTACTTC.